The 5 T cell receptor beta chains listed next were all sequenced from one sample in a study of yellow fever vaccine responses in identical twins. A single record per CDR3 protein comes from TCRdb applying MiXCR to the RT-PCR reads. The sample records roughly 2,000 distinct CDR3 sequences, about 81% being singletons. Material: T cells from blood (PBMCs), unsorted or a sorted subset (not recorded which), obtained before or after yellow fever vaccination (not recorded which). Receptor source: a young woman who received the yellow fever vaccine.

CDR3 nucleotide sequence: TGCGCCAGCAGCCAAGATGCGGAGGGGCGGAACACTGAAGCTTTCTTT. Translated, it gives CASSQDAEGRNTEAFF. V and J are TRBV4-3 and TRBJ1-1; TRBD1 is a possible D gene (5 bases). The V end was cut by 0 bases, the J end by 1 base, with 12 bases between. The CDR3 sequence is 16 residues long. Germline V gives CDR1 LGHNA, CDR2 YSLEER.

A few counts support this clonotype. The chain employs TRBV5-1 and TRBJ1-4, with D maybe TRBD1 (6 bases). Trimming took 0 bases from V and 3 from J, leaving 9 bases between them. CDR1 and CDR2 (germline): SGHRS, YFSETQ. This CDR3 contains 15 residues. CDR3 loop: CASSLDREPNEKLFF. In DNA, the CDR3 is TGCGCCAGCAGCTTGGACAGGGAACCTAATGAAAAACTGTTTTTT.

The V gene is TRBV3-1, the J gene TRBJ2-1; D is perhaps TRBD2 (6 bases). Germline V CDR1 and CDR2: LGHDT, YNNKEL (reference sequence). Trimming pared 0 bases from V and 10 bases from J, leaving 16 bases between. This CDR3 spans 15 amino acids. CDR3 protein: CASSQDNEGTGEQFF. The CDR3 coding sequence is TGTGCCAGCAGCCAAGATAACGAGGGGACTGGAGAGCAGTTCTTC.

The V gene is TRBV4-1, the J gene TRBJ1-5, with TRBD1 identical over 7 bases. CDR3 length: 17 residues. CDR1 is MGHRA and CDR2 is YSYEKL in the germline V gene. The J segment lost 5 bases and the V segment lost 4 bases, leaving 14 bases of the junction unmatched. CDR3: CASSLRQGYSLDQPQHF. CDR3 nucleotide sequence: TGCGCCAGCAGCCTGCGACAGGGATATTCGCTTGATCAGCCCCAGCATTTT.

The J gene is TRBJ2-7, the V gene TRBV23-1, with 7 positions matching TRBD1. TRBV23-1 is an ORF, and what it does is uncertain. This CDR3 contains 15 residues. V lost 0 bases and J lost 7; bases outside the gene matches: 9. CDR3 bases: TGCGCCAGCAGTCAATCGTGGGACAGACAGTATGAGCAGTACGTC. It specifies CASSQSWDRQYEQYV.